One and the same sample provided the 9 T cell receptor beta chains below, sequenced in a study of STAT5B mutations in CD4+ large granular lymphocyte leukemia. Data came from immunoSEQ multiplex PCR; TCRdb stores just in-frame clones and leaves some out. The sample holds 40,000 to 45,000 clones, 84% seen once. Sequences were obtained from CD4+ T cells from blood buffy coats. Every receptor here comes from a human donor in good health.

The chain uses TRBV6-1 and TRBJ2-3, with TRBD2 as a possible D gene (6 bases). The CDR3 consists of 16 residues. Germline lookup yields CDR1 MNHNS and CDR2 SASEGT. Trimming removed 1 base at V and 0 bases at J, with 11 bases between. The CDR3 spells CASSEGGSGSTDTQYF. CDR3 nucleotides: TGTGCCAGCAGTGAAGGGGGTAGCGGAAGCACAGATACGCAGTATTTT.

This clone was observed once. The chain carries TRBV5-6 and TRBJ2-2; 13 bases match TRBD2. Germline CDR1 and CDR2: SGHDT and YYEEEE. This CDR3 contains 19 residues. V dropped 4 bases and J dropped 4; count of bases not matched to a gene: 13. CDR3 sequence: CASSPSWGLAGLGTGELFF. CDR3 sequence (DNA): TGTGCCAGCAGCCCCTCCTGGGGACTAGCGGGATTGGGCACCGGGGAGCTGTTTTTT.

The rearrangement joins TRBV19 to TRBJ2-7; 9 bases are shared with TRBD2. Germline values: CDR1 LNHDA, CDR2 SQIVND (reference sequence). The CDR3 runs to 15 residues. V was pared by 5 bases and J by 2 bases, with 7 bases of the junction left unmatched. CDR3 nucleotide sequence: TGTGCCAGTAGTGCCAGCGGGAGGACGACCTACGAGCAGTACTTC. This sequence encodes CASSASGRTTYEQYF.

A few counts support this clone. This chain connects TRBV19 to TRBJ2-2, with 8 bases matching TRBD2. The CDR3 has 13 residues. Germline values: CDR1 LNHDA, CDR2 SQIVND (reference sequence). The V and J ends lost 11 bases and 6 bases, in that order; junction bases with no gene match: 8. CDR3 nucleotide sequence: TGTGCCTCGAGGACTAGCTCCTCCGGGGAGCTGTTTTTT. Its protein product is CASRTSSSGELFF.

The CDR3 region is CASTPAPGVSGNTIYF. DNA for the CDR3: TGTGCCAGCACCCCGGCACCGGGGGTTTCTGGAAACACCATATATTTT. The gene calls are TRBV28 and TRBJ1-3, with D possibly being TRBD1 (5 bases). The CDR3 consists of 16 residues. The V end was cut by 7 bases, the J end by 1 base, with 17 bases between. The germline gives CDR1 MDHEN, CDR2 SYDVKM.

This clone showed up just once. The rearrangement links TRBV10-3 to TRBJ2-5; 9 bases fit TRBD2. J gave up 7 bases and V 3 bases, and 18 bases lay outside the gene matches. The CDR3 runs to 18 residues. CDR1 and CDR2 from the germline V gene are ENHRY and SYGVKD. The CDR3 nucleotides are TGTGCCATCAGTGATAGTGGGATTAGCGGGAGACCCATTGGGACCCAGTACTTC. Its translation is CAISDSGISGRPIGTQYF.

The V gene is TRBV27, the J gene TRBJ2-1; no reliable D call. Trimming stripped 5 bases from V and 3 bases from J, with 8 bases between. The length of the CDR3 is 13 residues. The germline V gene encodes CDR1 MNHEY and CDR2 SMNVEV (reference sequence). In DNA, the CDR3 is TGTGCCAGCAGTCCGGGTAGCTACAATGAGCAGTTCTTC. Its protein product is CASSPGSYNEQFF.

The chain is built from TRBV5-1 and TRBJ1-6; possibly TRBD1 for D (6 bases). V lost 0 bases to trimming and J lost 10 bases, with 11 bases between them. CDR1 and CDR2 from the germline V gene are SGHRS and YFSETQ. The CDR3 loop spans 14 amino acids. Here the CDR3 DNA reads TGCGCCAGCAGCTTGGGACAGGAATTGTCACCCCTCCACTTT. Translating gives CASSLGQELSPLHF.

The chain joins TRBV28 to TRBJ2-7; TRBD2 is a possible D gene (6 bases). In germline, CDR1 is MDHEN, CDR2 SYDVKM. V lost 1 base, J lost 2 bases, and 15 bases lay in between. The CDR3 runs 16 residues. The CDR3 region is CASSLYGGYGPYEQYF. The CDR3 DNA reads TGTGCCAGCAGTTTATATGGAGGGTATGGTCCCTACGAGCAGTACTTC.